This TCR beta chain was identified in a study of metastatic and nonmetastatic thyroid tumors. TCRdb re-clonotyped the PCR reads through MiXCR. The table lists over 20,000 clones, about 24% of them singletons, with about 16% in the top ten. CDR1 is LNHNV, CDR2 YYDKDF, per germline (reference sequence). V was trimmed by 1 base and J by 6 bases, leaving 10 bases between them. The CDR3 spans 13 residues. The entire patient cohort was treatment-naive prior to thyroid surgery. The chain recombines TRBV15 with TRBJ2-7; D might be TRBD2 (5 bases). This clonotype was sampled from a male donor with papillary thyroid cancer or a benign thyroid nodule (not recorded which). Some clones in this sample may be carry-over from other donors' samples. Sequencing input: blood. The chain's CDR3 is CATSRVAAVEQYF. DNA of the CDR3: TGTGCCACCAGCAGAGTAGCAGCGGTCGAGCAGTACTTC. Based on the CDR3 plus reference TRBV15 and TRBJ2-7, the full variable domain is DAMVIQNPRYQVTQFGKPVTLSCSQTLNHNVMYWYQQKSSQAPKLLFHYYDKDFNNEADTPDNFQSRRPNTSFCFLDIRSPGLGDTAMYLCATSRVAAVEQYFGPGTRLTVT.